One sample yielded the 25 T cell receptor beta chains listed below, sequenced in a study of radiotherapy plus CTLA-4 blockade in lung cancer. Assay: immunoSEQ multiplex PCR; the TCRdb copy retains only in-frame clones and omits some. The profile shows approximately 73,000 clones, roughly 84% of them singletons. The specimen comprised peripheral blood, sampled from a patient treated with radiotherapy plus ipilimumab. The source of these receptors is a human donor with non-small cell lung cancer that progressed on radiotherapy plus ipilimumab.

The chain carries TRBV5-1 and TRBJ2-1; 9 nucleotides match TRBD2. Germline CDR1 reads SGHRS; CDR2 reads YFSETQ. The CDR3 contains 15 residues. After removal of 0 bases from V and 8 bases from J, the junction contained 6 bases not matched to a gene. For the CDR3, the DNA is TGCGCCAGCAGCTTGGGCGGGAGGGCGTGGTATGAGCAGTTCTTC. Amino acid sequence: CASSLGGRAWYEQFF.

There are a few counts of this clone. The rearrangement joins TRBV18 to TRBJ1-1, with 8 positions matching TRBD1. CDR1 is KGHSH and CDR2 is LQKENI in the germline V gene. CDR3 size: 14 residues. V gave up 3 bases and J gave up 0 bases; unmatched junction bases: 0. The CDR3 DNA follows: TGTGCCAGCTCACCGGGACAGGTGAACACTGAAGCTTTCTTT. Amino acids: CASSPGQVNTEAFF.

The V gene is TRBV6-1, the J gene TRBJ2-7, with TRBD2 as a possible D gene (6 bases). The germline gives CDR1 MNHNS, CDR2 SASEGT. V was clipped by 6 bases and J by 7 bases, with 16 bases between them. CDR3 length equals 13 residues. The chain's CDR3 is CASSLLAPSEQYV. Written as DNA, the CDR3 is TGTGCCAGCAGCCTACTAGCACCTAGTGAGCAGTACGTC.

The chain is built from TRBV27 and TRBJ1-5, with TRBD1 matching 7 bases. The CDR3 length is 14 residues. V shed 5 bases, J shed 3 bases, and the junction held 4 bases outside the gene matches. Germline CDR1 reads MNHEY; CDR2 reads SMNVEV (reference sequence). This chain's CDR3 is CASSAGTVNQPQHF. The CDR3 bases are TGTGCCAGCAGTGCCGGGACAGTCAATCAGCCCCAGCATTTT.

The V call is TRBV2, the J call TRBJ2-1, with D unclear. The CDR3 is made up of 12 amino acids. V lost 6 bases and J lost 5, with 8 bases in between. The germline V gene encodes CDR1 SNHLY and CDR2 FYNNEI. In nucleotides, the CDR3 is TGTGCCAGCAGGGTCACAGACAATGAGCAGTTCTTC. Its protein product is CASRVTDNEQFF.

This sequence joins TRBV7-2 and TRBJ2-7; 8 nucleotides agree with TRBD1. The CDR3 runs to 13 residues. Germline-derived CDR1 and CDR2 are SGHTA and FQGNSA. V lost 3 bases to trimming and J lost 7 bases; unmatched junction nucleotides: 5. CDR3 residues: CASSLDRAREQYV. The CDR3 bases are TGTGCCAGCAGCTTGGACAGGGCTAGAGAGCAGTACGTC.

This chain uses TRBV2 with TRBJ1-4; D remains ambiguous. V lost 6 bases and J lost 0, with 14 bases in between. The CDR3 sequence is 16 residues long. Germline CDR1 is SNHLY and CDR2 is FYNNEI. CDR3 sequence: CASRSSLVTTNEKLFF. The DNA for the CDR3 is TGTGCCAGCAGGAGTTCTTTAGTCACAACTAATGAAAAACTGTTTTTT.

This chain connects TRBV7-3 to TRBJ2-7; D not certain. The CDR3 has 13 residues. CDR1 is SGHTA, CDR2 FQGTGA, per germline. Deletions cut 0 bases from V and 6 bases from J, with 9 bases between. CDR3: CASSLTVVSEQYF. CDR3 nucleotides: TGTGCCAGCAGCTTAACGGTAGTCTCCGAGCAGTACTTC.

The chain employs TRBV25-1 and TRBJ2-5; D not certain. The J call is doubtful: the DNA matches TRBJ2-7 better. CDR3 size: 11 residues. CDR1 is MGHDK and CDR2 is SYGVNS in the germline V gene. CDR3 sequence (DNA): TGTGCCAGCAGCCTTGGGGACGAGCAGTACTTC. Encoded protein: CASSLGDEQYF.

The chain links TRBV5-1 to TRBJ2-1, with TRBD2 identical over 8 bases. V dropped 0 bases and J dropped 6; count of bases not matched to a gene: 8. CDR3 length: 16 residues. Germline CDR1 SGHRS, CDR2 YFSETQ. The CDR3 sequence: CASSLAPGLEGNEQFF. The DNA for the CDR3 is TGCGCCAGCAGCTTGGCTCCGGGACTAGAGGGCAATGAGCAGTTCTTC.

The V and J genes are TRBV2 and TRBJ2-5, with D tentatively TRBD1 (6 bases). In germline, CDR1 is SNHLY, CDR2 FYNNEI. Trimming stripped 5 bases from V and 2 bases from J, with 12 bases between. This CDR3 has 14 residues. The CDR3 spells CASSRGTAQETQYF. The CDR3 bases are TGTGCCAGCAGTAGGGGGACGGCACAAGAGACCCAGTACTTC. The complete variable domain, with remaining parts taken from reference TRBV2 and TRBJ2-5, reads EPEVTQTPSHQVTQMGQEVILRCVPISNHLYFYWYRQILGQKVEFLVSFYNNEISEKSEIFDDQFSVERPDGSNFTLKIRSTKLEDSAMYFCASSRGTAQETQYFGPGTRLLVL.

This clone was detected only a few times. The chain joins TRBV4-1 to TRBJ2-4; 14 bases align to TRBD2. V was pared by 5 bases and J by 5 bases, with 8 bases of the junction left unmatched. The germline V gene encodes CDR1 MGHRA and CDR2 YSYEKL. The CDR3 covers 17 residues. The CDR3 sequence is CASSKGTSGSGENIQYF. The CDR3 region has the DNA TGCGCCAGCAGCAAAGGGACTAGCGGGAGTGGGGAAAACATTCAGTACTTC.

The chain carries TRBV6-6 and TRBJ2-6, with 9 bases aligning to TRBD1. Trimming removed 6 bases from V and 4 bases from J; junction bases left unmatched: 4. Looked up from germline, CDR1 is MNHNY and CDR2 is SVGAGI (reference sequence). The CDR3 is made up of 15 amino acids. The CDR3 DNA sequence: TGTGCCAGCAGACAGGGGGCGTCCGGGGCCAACGTCCTGACTTTC. This codes for CASRQGASGANVLTF.

The chain uses TRBV2 and TRBJ2-5, with 8 bases lining up with TRBD2. This CDR3 has 16 amino acids. V lost 6 bases to trimming and J lost 4 bases; unmatched junction nucleotides: 13. Germline V lookup: CDR1 SNHLY, CDR2 FYNNEI. CDR3 loop: CASSPGSGGRRETQYF. CDR3 coding DNA: TGTGCCAGCAGCCCCGGCTCGGGAGGGCGAAGAGAGACCCAGTACTTC.

The chain uses TRBV27 and TRBJ1-5; D might be TRBD1 (5 bases). The V end was cut by 4 bases, the J end by 5 bases, with 9 bases between. Germline-derived CDR1 and CDR2 are MNHEY and SMNVEV (reference sequence). This CDR3 is built from 13 residues. CDR3 loop: CASSWGRDQPQHF. CDR3 bases: TGTGCCAGCAGTTGGGGGAGGGATCAGCCCCAGCATTTT.

This rearrangement joins TRBV10-2 to TRBJ2-7, with D possibly TRBD1 on 5 matching bases. From germline, CDR1 is WSHSY and CDR2 SAAADI. V lost 3 bases, J lost 2 bases, and 8 bases lay in between. The CDR3 has 13 residues. The CDR3 spells CASSDDSAYEQYF. Here the CDR3 DNA reads TGCGCCAGCAGTGACGACAGCGCCTACGAGCAGTACTTC.

This chain uses TRBV9 with TRBJ1-5; 7 bases align to TRBD1. CDR3 size: 15 residues. J was trimmed by 2 bases and V by 2 bases; bases with no gene match: 4. CDR1 is SGDLS, CDR2 YYNGEE, per germline. The CDR3 loop is CASSVEGAGNQPQHF. The CDR3 region has the DNA TGTGCCAGCAGCGTGGAGGGGGCTGGCAATCAGCCCCAGCATTTT.

This rearrangement joins TRBV11-1 to TRBJ2-1; perhaps TRBD2 as D (7 bases). CDR3 length: 16 amino acids. V was clipped by 5 bases and J by 12 bases, with 26 bases between them. CDR1 and CDR2 from the germline V gene are SGHAT and FQDESV (reference sequence). The CDR3 DNA follows: TGTGCCAGCAGCCCCCAAACAGCGGGACAATTCCGGGGGCAGTTCTTC. Translation: CASSPQTAGQFRGQFF. The variable domain in full, completed from reference TRBV11-1 and TRBJ2-1, reads EAEVAQSPRYKITEKSQAVAFWCDPISGHATLYWYRQILGQGPELLVQFQDESVVDDSQLPKDRFSAERLKGVDSTLKIQPAELGDSAMYLCASSPQTAGQFRGQFFGPGTRLTVL.

This clone showed up just once. The rearrangement links TRBV19 to TRBJ2-7; 8 bases are a match to TRBD2. This CDR3 comprises 14 residues. Germline assignment: CDR1 LNHDA and CDR2 SQIVND (reference sequence). Trimming took 5 bases from V and 6 from J; bases not matched to a gene: 9. In DNA, the CDR3 is TGTGCCAGTAGTCAGTCCCGGGAGGGCCGCGAGCAGTACTTC. Translated, it gives CASSQSREGREQYF.

This chain connects TRBV5-1 to TRBJ2-1, with TRBD1 matching over 9 bases. Germline V lookup: CDR1 SGHRS, CDR2 YFSETQ. The CDR3 length is 15 residues. The V segment lost 2 bases and the J segment 3 bases; nucleotides outside the gene matches: 3. CDR3 sequence: CASSFGQGLYNEQFF. The CDR3 DNA reads TGCGCCAGCAGCTTCGGACAGGGGCTCTACAATGAGCAGTTCTTC.

V is TRBV7-8 and J is TRBJ1-5, with D unresolved. The germline gives CDR1 SGHVS, CDR2 FQNEAQ. Trimming shortened V by 2 bases and J by 0 bases, and 5 bases separated the two germline ends. The CDR3 totals 14 residues. The CDR3 bases are TGTGCCAGCAGCTTAACGTATAGCAATCAGCCCCAGCATTTT. Protein sequence: CASSLTYSNQPQHF.

This chain links TRBV9 with TRBJ2-7; D possibly corresponds to TRBD1 (6 bases). V lost 3 bases, J lost 0 bases, and 19 bases lay in between. The CDR3 length is 17 residues. Germline V CDR1 and CDR2: SGDLS, YYNGEE. The CDR3 bases are TGTGCCAGCAGCGCAGGGCTGAGGGACAAGAGCTCCTACGAGCAGTACTTC. Protein sequence: CASSAGLRDKSSYEQYF.

This chain uses TRBV10-1 with TRBJ2-2, with D unresolved. Germline-derived CDR1 and CDR2 are WNHNN and SYGVQD (reference sequence). V was cut by 0 bases and J by 0 bases, with 8 bases left in between. The CDR3 sequence is 16 residues long. CDR3 DNA: TGCGCCAGCAGTGAGTCCGGGCAGCCGAACACCGGGGAGCTGTTTTTT. Translated: CASSESGQPNTGELFF.

The chain uses TRBV7-9 and TRBJ1-1; D gene ambiguous. V was pared by 5 bases and J by 4 bases, with 11 bases between. This CDR3 has 13 residues. CDR1 is SEHNR, CDR2 FQNEAQ, per germline (reference sequence). DNA for the CDR3: TGTGCCAGCAGCCTGGTAAGGTCCACTGAAGCTTTCTTT. It yields the protein CASSLVRSTEAFF.

The chain joins TRBV19 to TRBJ1-5; D ambiguous. The CDR3 totals 14 residues. V shed 4 bases and J shed 5 bases, with 12 bases lying between them. Per germline, CDR1 LNHDA and CDR2 SQIVND (reference sequence). CDR3 loop: CASSRRADDQPQHF. As DNA, the CDR3 is TGTGCCAGTAGTAGAAGGGCGGATGATCAGCCCCAGCATTTT.